These 24 T cell receptor beta chains originate from one sample sequenced in a study of blood T cell repertoires in COVID-19 (dated by TCRdb to 2019 to 2021). Library preparation used the immunoSEQ multiplex PCR assay. In TCRdb, the immuneACCESS table is reduced to in-frame sequences with V and J assigned. These tables do not hold every clone; where another copy was compared, an unresolved V gene accounts for under half, and the others remain unexplained. In all, the sample holds 100,000 to 150,000 clones, and 87% of those were seen once. Under 2.5% of the sample is held by the ten biggest clonotypes. Sample: peripheral blood. Receptors originate from a man between 50 and 59 years old with active COVID-19.

The chain is built from TRBV2 and TRBJ2-7; 8 positions agree with TRBD2. The trim removed 5 bases at V and 3 bases at J, leaving 6 bases unmatched. CDR3 length equals 14 residues. The germline gives CDR1 SNHLY, CDR2 FYNNEI. CDR3 protein: CASSSGRGDYEQYF. The CDR3 nucleotides read TGTGCCAGCAGTTCCGGGCGGGGGGACTACGAGCAGTACTTC.

The chain carries TRBV11-2 and TRBJ1-3; 8 nucleotides match TRBD1. This CDR3 has 17 residues. Germline loops: CDR1 SGHAT, CDR2 FQNNGV. V lost 5 bases, J lost 2 bases, and 11 bases stayed unmatched. The CDR3 bases are TGTGCCAGCAGCGCCCTCTGGGTCAGGGGGCCTGGAAACACCATATATTTT. Translated, it gives CASSALWVRGPGNTIYF.

V gene TRBV2 combines with J gene TRBJ2-6, with TRBD1 matching over 8 bases. There are 15 residues in the CDR3. The germline gives CDR1 SNHLY, CDR2 FYNNEI. Unmatched junction bases numbered 2, after V lost 5 bases and J lost 2 bases. The CDR3: CASSPTGAGANVLTF. The CDR3 DNA follows: TGTGCCAGCAGTCCGACAGGGGCTGGGGCCAACGTCCTGACTTTC.

The genes are TRBV18 and TRBJ2-3; possibly TRBD2 for D (5 bases). Germline-derived CDR1 and CDR2 are KGHSH and LQKENI. CDR3 size: 13 residues. The germline V and J ends were trimmed by 6 bases and 5 bases, with 12 bases remaining between them. The CDR3 protein is CASSPNEGDTQYF. The DNA for the CDR3 is TGTGCCAGCTCTCCTAATGAGGGAGATACGCAGTATTTT.

The chain combines TRBV5-4 with TRBJ2-1; 7 bases fit TRBD1. The CDR3 runs to 16 residues. Germline trimming cut 4 bases from V and 5 bases from J; bases unmatched to any gene: 12. Germline-derived CDR1 and CDR2 are SGHNT and YYREEE (reference sequence). CDR3 DNA sequence: TGTGCCAGCAGCCGAGGGGGCGGGCAGGGGGACAATGAGCAGTTCTTC. Its translation: CASSRGGGQGDNEQFF.

The CDR3 DNA follows: TGTGCCAGCAGTTCGATACAGGATAACTATGGCTACACCTTC. Encoded protein: CASSSIQDNYGYTF. The rearrangement joins TRBV5-4 to TRBJ1-2, with a weak D call TRBD1 (5 bases). The germline gives CDR1 SGHNT, CDR2 YYREEE (reference sequence). V lost 5 bases and J 1 base, leaving 12 bases between the germline ends. CDR3 length: 14 amino acids.

A few counts support this clone. The chain joins TRBV6-6 to TRBJ2-1; 9 bases fit TRBD2. With V trimmed by 7 bases and J by 13 bases, 8 bases remained unmatched. Germline CDR1 reads MNHNY; CDR2 reads SVGAGI (reference sequence). This CDR3 has 12 amino acids. CDR3 bases: TGTGCCAGCATATCTAGCGGGGTAGACCAGTTCTTC. Amino acids: CASISSGVDQFF.

V gene TRBV18 combines with J gene TRBJ1-1; D perhaps matches TRBD1 (6 bases). Germline V gene lookup returns CDR1 KGHSH and CDR2 LQKENI. This CDR3 has 15 amino acids. Deletions cut 2 bases from V and 2 bases from J, with 12 bases between. In DNA form, the CDR3 reads TGTGCCAGCTCACCAGAGGGACACCTTAACACTGAAGCTTTCTTT. Protein product: CASSPEGHLNTEAFF. The full variable domain, its missing parts supplied by reference TRBV18 and TRBJ1-1, is NAGVMQNPRHLVRRRGQEARLRCSPMKGHSHVYWYRQLPEEGLKFMVYLQKENIIDESGMPKERFSAEFPKEGPSILRIQQVVRGDSAAYFCASSPEGHLNTEAFFGQGTRLTVV.

The V and J genes are TRBV6-5 and TRBJ2-7, with 9 nucleotides matching TRBD1. Trimming removed 2 bases from V and 5 bases from J; junction bases left unmatched: 7. CDR1 and CDR2 (germline): MNHEY, SVGAGI. The length of the CDR3 is 15 residues. The CDR3 spells CASSYGDRGRNEQYF. The DNA for the CDR3 is TGTGCCAGCAGTTACGGAGACAGGGGGAGGAACGAGCAGTACTTC.

The rearrangement links TRBV7-9 to TRBJ1-2, with TRBD1 matching 9 bases. V shed 5 bases, J shed 5 bases, and the junction held 9 bases outside the gene matches. The CDR3 is 15 amino acids. The germline CDR1 and CDR2 sequences are SEHNR and FQNEAQ (reference sequence). In nucleotides, the CDR3 is TGTGCCAGCAGCCCAACAGGGGGCCGCTTATATGGCTACACCTTC. As protein: CASSPTGGRLYGYTF.

This clone appeared a few times. The CDR3 DNA sequence: TGTGCCAGCTCACCACTACCAGTCTATGGCTACACCTTC. Translating it yields CASSPLPVYGYTF. The V call is TRBV18, the J call TRBJ1-2; D is undetermined. Germline V gene data show CDR1 as KGHSH and CDR2 as LQKENI. The CDR3 is 13 amino acids. V was shortened by 1 base and J by 4 bases, with 7 bases between the two germline ends.

The chain joins TRBV7-9 to TRBJ2-5; 10 bases map to TRBD2. This CDR3 comprises 16 residues. CDR1 is SEHNR, CDR2 FQNEAQ, per germline (reference sequence). V was pared by 3 bases and J by 5 bases, with 9 bases of the junction left unmatched. The CDR3, as DNA: TGTGCCAGCAGCTTGTCCCTAGCGGGGGTTCTGGAGACCCAGTACTTC. It yields the protein CASSLSLAGVLETQYF.

The V gene is TRBV4-1, the J gene TRBJ2-1; TRBD2 aligns across 8 bases. The length of the CDR3 is 20 residues. Germline CDR1 and CDR2: MGHRA and YSYEKL. J was trimmed by 0 bases and V by 1 base; bases with no gene match: 14. This CDR3 is CASSQGPPAGVPSSYNEQFF. The DNA for the CDR3 is TGCGCCAGCAGCCAAGGCCCTCCAGCGGGGGTACCGAGCTCCTACAATGAGCAGTTCTTC.

The chain employs TRBV6-1 and TRBJ1-5, with 11 bases lining up with TRBD1. V was pared by 0 bases and J by 9 bases, with 7 bases of the junction left unmatched. This CDR3 region has 16 residues. The germline V gene encodes CDR1 MNHNS and CDR2 SASEGT. The CDR3 spells CASSEAGTGGKRPQHF. For the CDR3, the DNA is TGTGCCAGCAGTGAAGCGGGGACAGGGGGGAAAAGGCCCCAGCATTTT.

The chain employs TRBV11-1 and TRBJ2-1; 10 nucleotides line up with TRBD2. The ends lost 8 bases at V and 4 bases at J; junction bases unmatched: 5. Germline CDR1 and CDR2: SGHAT and FQDESV (reference sequence). The CDR3 is 14 amino acids. CDR3 nucleotides: TGTGCCAGCCTTAGCGGGGGGCAATACAATGAGCAGTTCTTC. The encoded protein is CASLSGGQYNEQFF.

This chain joins TRBV7-9 and TRBJ1-4; D perhaps matches TRBD1 (6 bases). Trimming took 1 base from V and 5 from J, leaving 14 bases between them. Germline values: CDR1 SEHNR, CDR2 FQNEAQ (reference sequence). This CDR3 region has 16 residues. The CDR3 sequence is CASSLGRTVQNEKLFF. The DNA for the CDR3 is TGTGCCAGCAGCTTAGGTCGGACAGTTCAGAATGAAAAACTGTTTTTT.

This clone was counted once. The CDR3 protein is CASSLDREGGYTF. CDR3 nucleotides: TGTGCCAGCAGCTTAGACCGGGAGGGGGGCTACACCTTC. The chain carries TRBV7-9 and TRBJ1-2, with D possibly matching TRBD1 (5 bases). The germline V and J ends were trimmed by 1 base and 8 bases, with 11 bases remaining between them. Germline CDR1 reads SEHNR; CDR2 reads FQNEAQ (reference sequence). This CDR3 is 13 amino acids long.

The chain has TRBV6-2 or TRBV6-3 and TRBJ2-5; 9 bases line up with TRBD2. Losses at the gene ends were 4 bases for V and 5 bases for J; bases not matched to a gene: 11. The CDR3 has 16 residues. CDR1 is MNHEY, CDR2 SVGEGT, per germline. The CDR3 DNA reads as TGTGCCAGCAGTTGGTCAAGCGGGGGGCCCGGGGAGACCCAGTACTTC. Its translation is CASSWSSGGPGETQYF.

The CDR3 here is CASSLNPEAGYGYTF. DNA of the CDR3: TGTGCCAGCAGCTTGAACCCCGAGGCTGGCTATGGCTACACCTTC. The gene calls are TRBV11-2 and TRBJ1-2; no definite D call. The CDR3 is 15 residues long. V lost 3 bases and J 4 bases, leaving 15 bases between the germline ends. Germline CDR1 reads SGHAT; CDR2 reads FQNNGV.

Only one count was recorded for this clone. The J gene is TRBJ2-7, the V gene TRBV7-8, with D tentatively TRBD1 (6 bases). The germline V and J ends were trimmed by 3 bases and 0 bases, with 9 bases remaining between them. CDR3 length equals 14 residues. Germline values: CDR1 SGHVS, CDR2 FQNEAQ. CDR3 coding DNA: TGTGCCAGCAGCTTCATGGACAGCTCCTACGAGCAGTACTTC. Its protein is CASSFMDSSYEQYF.

The chain carries TRBV30 and TRBJ1-3; D is possibly TRBD1 (6 bases). There are 12 residues in the CDR3. CDR1 is GTSNPN and CDR2 is SVGIG in the germline V gene (reference sequence). The DNA of the CDR3 is TGTGCGGTGGGGGCGTACGGAAACACCATATATTTT. Its protein is CAVGAYGNTIYF. The complete variable domain, with remaining parts taken from reference TRBV30 and TRBJ1-3, reads SQTIHQWPATLVQPVGSPLSLECTVEGTSNPNLYWYRQAAGRGLQLLFYSVGIGQISSEVPQNLSASRPQDRQFILSSKKLLLSDSGFYLCAVGAYGNTIYFGEGSWLTVV.

The chain has TRBV15 and TRBJ2-5; TRBD2 might be the D (5 bases). This CDR3 contains 15 residues. With 0 bases removed from V and 4 bases from J, the gap between germline ends came to 12 bases. CDR1 LNHNV and CDR2 YYDKDF come from the germline V gene (reference sequence). The CDR3 sequence: CATSRERVTLETQYF. The CDR3 nucleotides read TGTGCCACCAGCAGAGAGAGGGTTACCTTAGAGACCCAGTACTTC.

This sequence joins TRBV2 and TRBJ2-3; D possibly corresponds to TRBD2 (7 bases). V lost 6 bases and J 8 bases, leaving 24 bases between the germline ends. Germline V gene lookup returns CDR1 SNHLY and CDR2 FYNNEI. This CDR3 has 16 residues. The CDR3 nucleotides read TGTGCCAGCAGCCTCGACTGGGGGGGCGCCTCAGGTACGCAGTATTTT. Translation: CASSLDWGGASGTQYF.

The rearrangement joins TRBV5-6 to TRBJ1-2, with TRBD1 matching 9 bases. From germline, CDR1 is SGHDT and CDR2 YYEEEE. This CDR3 comprises 14 residues. The ends lost 4 bases at V and 1 base at J; junction bases unmatched: 2. CDR3 in DNA: TGTGCCAGCAGCCAGGACAGGGGTAACTATGGCTACACCTTC. It encodes CASSQDRGNYGYTF.